This T cell receptor (beta chain) comes out of a study of shared clonotypes between healthy human individuals. Study-wide context: There were three CD4 naive, three CD4 memory, two CD8 naive and one CD8 memory plates per donor.

V gave up 1 base and J gave up 3 bases, with 7 bases separating them. The germline gives CDR1 LNHDA, CDR2 SQIVND (reference sequence). The CDR3 consists of 14 residues. The naive CD8 fraction comprised CD45RO-negative cells positively selected for CCR7 and excluded terminally differentiated effector memory CD45RA+ cells. Donors, without exception, were Caucasian adults residing in Nashville, Tennessee. Method: immunoSEQ multiplex PCR; TCRdb's copy keeps in-frame clones and lacks some. Of approximately 590,000 clones in the sample, about 95% were seen once. The specimen sequenced was naive CD8+ T cells sorted from blood. The sequence came from a woman aged 25-40 years in good health. The chain links TRBV19 to TRBJ1-5, with D hard to call. This CDR3 reads CASSIAAPNQPQHF. The CDR3 nucleotides are TGTGCCAGTAGTATAGCGGCTCCCAATCAGCCCCAGCATTTT.